The rows below give T cell receptor beta chains drawn from one sample of a study of T cells after yellow fever vaccination. TCRdb re-analysed the 5' RACE reads in MiXCR, keeping a single row per CDR3 protein. The sample shows about 330,000 distinct CDR3 sequences, 4.1% of them seen only once. The starting material was PBMCs, obtained 5 days after the yellow fever booster vaccination. These receptors were obtained from a man aged 18 to 35 who received the YFV17D yellow fever vaccine. CDR3s include the opening cysteine and the closing phenylalanine or tryptophan. D genes are given only for firm matches. Not all rows give a size; the values are once, few, many and, for expanded clones, a class.

TRBJ1-5,.,TRBV4-2,.,CASSQGYGGPQHF,TGTGCCAGCAGCCAAGGCTATGGGGGGCCCCAGCATTTT
TRBJ2-1,.,TRBV5-5,many,CASSLDQDEQFF,TGTGCCAGCAGCTTGGACCAGGACGAGCAGTTCTTC
TRBJ2-1,TRBD2,TRBV4-1,.,CASSQVLSGGAYNEQFF,TGCGCCAGCAGCCAAGTTCTTTCCGGGGGGGCCTACAATGAGCAGTTCTTC
TRBJ2-5,.,TRBV7-9,many,CASSSSVKETQYF,TGTGCCAGCAGCTCCTCAGTAAAAGAGACCCAGTACTTC
TRBJ2-2,.,TRBV24-1,few,CATSGIPANTGELFF,TGTGCCACCAGTGGGATCCCAGCGAACACCGGGGAGCTGTTTTTT
TRBJ1-4,.,TRBV24-1,few,CATRSARLFF,TGTGCCACCAGGAGCGCCCGACTTTTTTTT
TRBJ1-2,.,TRBV7-8,few,CASSLEGAVEYGYTF,TGTGCCAGCAGCTTAGAGGGTGCAGTTGAATATGGCTACACCTTC
TRBJ2-1,.,TRBV4-2,few,CASSRSGGFYNEQFF,TGTGCCAGCAGCCGTAGCGGAGGTTTCTACAATGAGCAGTTCTTC
TRBJ2-7,.,TRBV14,few,CASSQGIGGIEQYF,TGTGCCAGCAGCCAAGGTATCGGAGGGATCGAGCAGTACTTC
TRBJ2-5,.,TRBV13,few,CASSLTGSNQYF,TGTGCCAGCAGCTTAACAGGGTCGAACCAGTACTTC
TRBJ2-7,.,TRBV10-3,many,CAISDLGGLPYEQYF,TGTGCCATCAGTGACTTGGGTGGTCTACCCTACGAGCAGTACTTC
TRBJ1-6,.,TRBV15,few,CATSRAGQKGPLHF,TGTGCCACCAGCAGGGCCGGGCAGAAGGGACCCCTCCACTTT
TRBJ1-1,.,TRBV14,many,CASSPRLGTEAFF,TGTGCCAGCAGCCCCCGACTGGGCACTGAAGCTTTCTTT
TRBJ1-4,.,TRBV7-2,few,CASSPRGLFNEKLFF,TGTGCCAGCAGCCCACGGGGGCTTTTTAATGAAAAACTGTTTTTT
TRBJ1-1,TRBD1,TRBV27,few,CASSNQGARNTEAFF,TGTGCCAGCAGTAACCAGGGGGCGCGGAACACTGAAGCTTTCTTT
TRBJ2-3,.,TRBV15,many,CATSRVGSPTDTQYF,TGTGCCACCAGCAGAGTCGGCAGCCCCACAGATACGCAGTATTTT